This entry lists 9 T cell receptor beta chains sequenced from one sample in a study of blood T cell repertoires in COVID-19. Sequencing used immunoSEQ multiplex PCR; TCRdb keeps in-frame clones, though not all of them. The sample has hundreds of thousands of clones; 65% to 85% are singletons. Sequenced input: peripheral blood. The origin of the receptors is a woman aged 80 or over with acute or convalescent COVID-19.

This sequence joins TRBV10-3 and TRBJ2-7; D unresolved. Germline-derived CDR1 and CDR2 are ENHRY and SYGVKD. Trimming took 3 bases from V and 2 from J, leaving 14 bases between them. CDR3 length: 15 amino acids. CDR3 region: CAISDSQPLTYEQYF. The CDR3 nucleotides are TGTGCCATCAGTGATAGCCAGCCCCTCACCTACGAGCAGTACTTC.

This chain joins TRBV19 and TRBJ2-7; 14 bases are a match to TRBD2. The trim removed 5 bases at V and 7 bases at J, leaving 16 bases unmatched. Germline loops: CDR1 LNHDA, CDR2 SQIVND (reference sequence). This CDR3 spans 18 amino acids. The CDR3 nucleotides are TGTGCCAGTAGTCCCGGGACTAGCGGGGGCCCTCTTTTCCGGGAGCAGTACTTC. It translates to CASSPGTSGGPLFREQYF. Full variable domain (rest looked up from reference TRBV19 and TRBJ2-7): DGGITQSPKYLFRKEGQNVTLSCEQNLNHDAMYWYRQDPGQGLRLIYYSQIVNDFQKGDIAEGYSVSREKKESFPLTVTSAQKNPTAFYLCASSPGTSGGPLFREQYFGPGTRLTVT.

This clone has only one observation. The gene calls are TRBV10-2 and TRBJ2-2, with TRBD2 identical over 11 bases. The V gene end was trimmed by 10 bases and the J gene end by 2 bases; junction bases not matched to a gene: 6. There are 15 residues in the CDR3. CDR1 and CDR2 (germline): WSHSY, SAAADI. The CDR3: CATLTSGRNTGELFF. CDR3 DNA sequence: TGCGCCACCCTAACTAGCGGGAGAAACACCGGGGAGCTGTTTTTT.

As for this clone: In the same sample, other DNA sequences code for this CDR3. The chain couples TRBV18 to TRBJ1-1; the match to TRBD1 covers 8 bases. CDR1 KGHSH and CDR2 LQKENI come from the germline V gene. The V segment lost 3 bases and the J segment 6 bases; nucleotides outside the gene matches: 0. The CDR3 sequence is 12 residues long. DNA of the CDR3: TGTGCCAGCTCACCGGGACAGGCTGAAGCTTTCTTT. Translating it yields CASSPGQAEAFF.

J is TRBJ1-2 and V is TRBV6-5, with D hard to call. Trimming shortened V by 5 bases and J by 8 bases, and 15 bases separated the two germline ends. CDR1 MNHEY and CDR2 SVGAGI come from the germline V gene. The CDR3 spans 13 residues. CDR3 in amino acids: CASSQIPGEGYTF. The CDR3 DNA sequence: TGTGCCAGCAGTCAGATCCCCGGGGAGGGCTACACCTTC.

J is TRBJ2-2 and V is TRBV7-2; D is perhaps TRBD2 (6 bases). Trimming cost V 5 bases and J 0 bases, with 13 bases left between them. The germline CDR1 and CDR2 sequences are SGHTA and FQGNSA. The CDR3 runs to 16 residues. This chain's CDR3 is CASSPPGTANTGELFF. The CDR3 bases are TGTGCCAGCAGCCCCCCCGGGACTGCGAACACCGGGGAGCTGTTTTTT. Full variable domain (rest looked up from reference TRBV7-2 and TRBJ2-2): GAGVSQSPSNKVTEKGKDVELRCDPISGHTALYWYRQSLGQGLEFLIYFQGNSAPDKSGLPSDRFSAERTGGSVSTLTIQRTQQEDSAVYLCASSPPGTANTGELFFGEGSRLTVL.

The chain couples TRBV10-1 to TRBJ2-7, with 15 bases aligning to TRBD2. V was pared by 0 bases and J by 7 bases, with 13 bases of the junction left unmatched. The CDR3 loop spans 19 amino acids. CDR1 is WNHNN, CDR2 SYGVQD, per germline (reference sequence). The CDR3 bases are TGCGCCAGCAGTGAGTCGGCAGCTGGACTAGCGGGAGGGCCGTGGGAGCAGTACTTC. Protein sequence: CASSESAAGLAGGPWEQYF.

The table lists this clone with a count of one. In DNA form, the CDR3 reads TGTGCCAGCAGTGAACGGGGTAGCGGGGGGGCTGTGAATGAGCAGTTCTTC. Amino acid sequence: CASSERGSGGAVNEQFF. The chain links TRBV6-1 to TRBJ2-1, with TRBD2 identical over 11 bases. Losses at the gene ends were 2 bases for V and 7 bases for J; bases not matched to a gene: 10. Germline assignment: CDR1 MNHNS and CDR2 SASEGT. This CDR3 has 17 residues.

The J gene is TRBJ1-3, the V gene TRBV2; the D gene is possibly TRBD1 (6 bases). The CDR3 loop spans 16 amino acids. Germline CDR1 is SNHLY and CDR2 is FYNNEI. Trimming cost V 2 bases and J 4 bases, with 15 bases left between them. CDR3 DNA sequence: TGTGCCAGCAGTGAAACAGGACAGATGTTCGGAAACACCATATATTTT. It translates to CASSETGQMFGNTIYF.